This TCR beta chain was identified during a study of blood T cells in healthy people across ages. V gave up 0 bases and J gave up 1 base, with 6 bases separating them. The CDR3 extends over 14 amino acids. Germline values: CDR1 MDHEN, CDR2 SYDVKM. A second about 6 to 12 cycle PCR used barcoded and J-beta primers. TCRdb re-called the 5' RACE reads through MiXCR, storing one row per CDR3 protein. The sample lists 500,000 to 550,000 distinct CDR3 sequences, about 24% occurring once. The same data also went into a second study, on T cells of mothers and their children.

The sequence was obtained from a boy younger than 18 in good health. The sample comprised blood. The chain links TRBV28 to TRBJ1-1, with D possibly matching TRBD1 (6 bases). The CDR3 loop reads CASSLWTGNTEAFF. For the CDR3, the DNA is TGTGCCAGCAGTTTATGGACAGGGAACACTGAAGCTTTCTTT.